The 29 T cell receptor beta chains in this list originate from one sample, sequenced in a study of vaccination effects on CD4 cells after COVID-19. Using immunoSEQ multiplex PCR, the repertoire was profiled, and TCRdb retains in-frame clones only, with some absent. The sample holds approximately 70,000 clones, 73% seen once. Antigen-specific CD4+ T cell clonotypes were called by their expansion after viral peptide-pool culture in ViraFEST. The authors isolated CD4+ T cells after roughly eleven days of culture. This person's SARS-CoV-2 infection, confirmed by PCR, occurred between March and December 2020. Their specific antigens are unknown. The sample was CD4+ T cells from PBMCs cultured with HIV peptides, taken before COVID-19 vaccination. Subset specified: HIV-1 Nef peptide pool negative control/reference culture. These TCRs come from a human donor who had a prior SARS-CoV-2 infection.

The V call is TRBV7-2, the J call TRBJ2-7; TRBD2 is a possible D gene (6 bases). The CDR3 length is 17 residues. Trimming shortened V by 3 bases and J by 0 bases, and 18 bases separated the two germline ends. CDR1 SGHTA and CDR2 FQGNSA come from the germline V gene. The CDR3, as DNA: TGTGCCAGCAGCTTGGTTTGGAATAGCGGACTCTCCTACGAGCAGTACTTC. It yields the protein CASSLVWNSGLSYEQYF.

This chain links TRBV5-4 with TRBJ1-1; weak D call: TRBD1 (6 bases). This CDR3 comprises 16 residues. Trimming shortened V by 1 base and J by 1 base, and 14 bases separated the two germline ends. The germline CDR1 and CDR2 sequences are SGHNT and YYREEE (reference sequence). The CDR3 reads CASSLLWGRGNTEAFF. CDR3 nucleotide sequence: TGTGCCAGCAGCTTGTTATGGGGGCGCGGGAACACTGAAGCTTTCTTT.

The rearrangement joins TRBV27 to TRBJ1-2; D is ambiguous. The CDR3 spans 13 residues. V lost 5 bases and J lost 3, with 10 bases in between. Germline values: CDR1 MNHEY, CDR2 SMNVEV (reference sequence). The CDR3 DNA reads TGTGCCAGCAGTCCTAACCGATACTATGGCTACACCTTC. It codes for CASSPNRYYGYTF.

Notes on this clone: This sequence may be a read error, since a much larger clone differs from it by one base. The chain carries TRBV4-1 and TRBJ1-2, with 10 bases fitting TRBD1. Germline-derived CDR1 and CDR2 are MGHRA and YSYEKL. The V segment lost 7 bases and the J segment 0 bases; nucleotides outside the gene matches: 14. The CDR3 has 18 residues. The CDR3 coding sequence is TGCGCCAGCAACCTACGGGACAGGGGATTGGCCTCTAACTATGGCTACACCTTC. Protein: CASNLRDRGLASNYGYTF.

V and J are TRBV5-1 and TRBJ1-2; the match to TRBD1 covers 7 bases. V lost 4 bases to trimming and J lost 4 bases; unmatched junction nucleotides: 7. Per germline, CDR1 SGHRS and CDR2 YFSETQ. The CDR3 spans 14 residues. The CDR3 nucleotides are TGCGCCAGCAGCGGAACAGGGGACTCCTATGGCTACACCTTC. The encoded protein is CASSGTGDSYGYTF.

The rearrangement links TRBV9 to TRBJ2-1; D is undetermined. Germline V gives CDR1 SGDLS, CDR2 YYNGEE. Between the trimmed V and J ends, which lost 2 bases and 9 bases, there was a span of 9 bases. The CDR3 spans 12 residues. CDR3 residues: CASSVSGLEQFF. Written as DNA, the CDR3 is TGTGCCAGCAGCGTTAGTGGCCTTGAGCAGTTCTTC.

J is TRBJ2-7 and V is TRBV6-1; no firm D call. Germline CDR1 reads MNHNS; CDR2 reads SASEGT. V lost 1 base and J 1 base, leaving 5 bases between the germline ends. The CDR3 is 13 amino acids. The CDR3 region is CASSEGESYEQYF. The CDR3 DNA reads as TGTGCCAGCAGTGAAGGGGAATCCTACGAGCAGTACTTC.

The chain employs TRBV11-3 and TRBJ2-3; D remains unclear. Trimming shortened V by 2 bases and J by 5 bases, and 8 bases separated the two germline ends. Germline lookup yields CDR1 SGHNT and CDR2 YENEEA. There are 13 residues in the CDR3. The CDR3 spells CASSLQVIDTQYF. The CDR3 nucleotides are TGTGCCAGCAGCTTACAGGTCATAGATACGCAGTATTTT.

The chain employs TRBV20-1 and TRBJ2-7, with a tentative D call TRBD2 (7 bases). Germline lookup yields CDR1 DFQATT and CDR2 SNEGSKA (reference sequence). The CDR3 has 11 residues. This CDR3 is CSPERGGEQYF. The CDR3 coding sequence is TGCAGCCCGGAGAGGGGGGGCGAGCAGTACTTC.

The chain carries TRBV6-5 and TRBJ2-5; 9 bases agree with TRBD1. Germline CDR1 reads MNHEY; CDR2 reads SVGAGI. The CDR3 consists of 13 residues. The V gene end was trimmed by 6 bases and the J gene end by 9 bases; junction bases not matched to a gene: 8. CDR3 coding DNA: TGTGCCAGCAGAACAGGGGGCACCTTCTCCCAGTACTTC. Its translation: CASRTGGTFSQYF.

There are many counts of this clone. The chain carries TRBV5-4 and TRBJ2-5; the D gene could be TRBD1 or TRBD2 (6 bases each). The CDR3 is 14 amino acids. CDR1 SGHNT and CDR2 YYREEE come from the germline V gene (reference sequence). The V gene lost 3 bases and the J gene lost 3 bases, with 12 bases spanning the gap. The CDR3 coding sequence is TGTGCCAGCAGCTCCCGTAGGGGGGAAGAGACCCAGTACTTC. Translating it yields CASSSRRGEETQYF.

The chain joins TRBV15 to TRBJ2-6; D gene ambiguous. The V gene lost 5 bases and the J gene lost 0 bases, with 8 bases spanning the gap. The CDR3 consists of 15 residues. In germline, CDR1 is LNHNV, CDR2 YYDKDF (reference sequence). CDR3 sequence reads: CATSGRLSGANVLTF. CDR3 coding DNA: TGTGCCACCAGCGGACGGCTCTCTGGGGCCAACGTCCTGACTTTC. Full variable domain (outside the CDR3, taken from reference TRBV15 and TRBJ2-6): DAMVIQNPRYQVTQFGKPVTLSCSQTLNHNVMYWYQQKSSQAPKLLFHYYDKDFNNEADTPDNFQSRRPNTSFCFLDIRSPGLGDTAMYLCATSGRLSGANVLTFGAGSRLTVL.

This CDR3 reads CASSAGQGGYGYTF. CDR3 DNA: TGTGCCAGCAGCGCGGGACAGGGGGGCTATGGCTACACCTTC. The chain combines TRBV7-3 with TRBJ1-2; the match to TRBD1 covers 11 bases. The CDR3 is 14 amino acids. V shed 5 bases and J 4 bases; nucleotides not matched to a gene: 3. Per germline, CDR1 SGHTA and CDR2 FQGTGA.

This clone appeared a few times. V and J are TRBV2 and TRBJ1-1; a weak D match, TRBD1 (6 bases). The germline CDR1 and CDR2 sequences are SNHLY and FYNNEI. CDR3 length: 15 amino acids. V was clipped by 8 bases and J by 1 base, with 17 bases between them. Written as DNA, the CDR3 is TGTGCCAGCCCGTCTTCACAGGGCGAGAACACTGAAGCTTTCTTT. This codes for CASPSSQGENTEAFF.

This clone was seen just once. V gene TRBV6-1 combines with J gene TRBJ1-5; perhaps TRBD1 as D (5 bases). Per germline, CDR1 MNHNS and CDR2 SASEGT. The CDR3 is 17 residues long. With 2 bases removed from V and 1 base from J, the gap between germline ends came to 15 bases. The CDR3, as DNA: TGTGCCAGCAGTGAAATGGCGGGGGTTTTAAGCAATCAGCCCCAGCATTTT. It yields the protein CASSEMAGVLSNQPQHF.

The chain has TRBV2 and TRBJ1-1; D is unclear. CDR3 size: 14 residues. V was cut by 2 bases and J by 1 base, with 8 bases left in between. The V gene's germline CDR1 is SNHLY and CDR2 FYNNEI. The CDR3 sequence is CASSERRANTEAFF. DNA for the CDR3: TGTGCCAGCAGTGAAAGAAGGGCGAACACTGAAGCTTTCTTT.

This clone was observed a few times. The V and J genes are TRBV14 and TRBJ1-3; the D is unclear. Trimming left V 1 base short and J 4 bases short, with 14 bases between. Per germline, CDR1 SGHDN and CDR2 FVKESK. The CDR3 length is 16 residues. The CDR3 bases are TGTGCCAGCAGCCAAGTAGAGGGTTTCTCGGGAAACACCATATATTTT. Translating it yields CASSQVEGFSGNTIYF.

This clone occurred a few times. The V gene is TRBV3-1 (or the pseudogene TRBV3-2), the J gene TRBJ2-1, with TRBD2 identical over 8 bases. The CDR3 sequence is 16 residues long. Germline V gene lookup returns CDR1 LGHDT and CDR2 YNNKEL (reference sequence). The J segment lost 7 bases and the V segment lost 1 base, leaving 9 bases of the junction unmatched. In nucleotides, the CDR3 is TGTGCCAGCAGCCAAGCGCGGCTAGCGGGTAGGAATGAGCAGTTCTTC. It encodes CASSQARLAGRNEQFF.

The rearrangement joins TRBV9 to TRBJ2-3, with D uncertain. Per germline, CDR1 SGDLS and CDR2 YYNGEE. The CDR3 length is 15 residues. The V and J ends lost 4 bases and 0 bases respectively, with 12 bases between them. CDR3 residues: CASSPLTISTDTQYF. In DNA, the CDR3 is TGTGCCAGCAGCCCCCTTACGATTAGCACAGATACGCAGTATTTT.

The rearrangement uses TRBV5-6 and TRBJ1-2; a possible D gene is TRBD1 (6 bases). Trimming took off 1 base at V and 4 bases at J, with 11 bases between the two ends. This CDR3 has 14 residues. CDR1 and CDR2 (germline): SGHDT, YYEEEE. Here the CDR3 reads CASSLPRGGYGYTF. DNA for the CDR3: TGTGCCAGCAGCTTGCCCAGGGGTGGCTATGGCTACACCTTC.

The chain couples TRBV7-9 to TRBJ2-2; D might be TRBD2 (6 bases). The V end was cut by 4 bases, the J end by 4 bases, with 13 bases between. The CDR3 has 15 residues. CDR1 is SEHNR, CDR2 FQNEAQ, per germline (reference sequence). The CDR3 reads CASSSRLVGTGELFF. The CDR3 DNA reads as TGTGCCAGCAGCTCAAGACTAGTCGGCACCGGGGAGCTGTTTTTT.

This clone was found a few times. The rearrangement links TRBV30 to TRBJ1-1; possibly TRBD1 for D (6 bases). V was cut by 6 bases and J by 1 base, with 15 bases left in between. Germline lookup yields CDR1 GTSNPN and CDR2 SVGIG (reference sequence). CDR3 length: 14 residues. The CDR3 DNA sequence: TGTGCCTGCGGGGGCCGAGGGGCGAACACTGAAGCTTTCTTT. Translating it yields CACGGRGANTEAFF.

The J gene is TRBJ1-4, the V gene TRBV14; D unresolved. Trimming stripped 3 bases from V and 2 bases from J, with 1 base between. In germline, CDR1 is SGHDN, CDR2 FVKESK. The CDR3 is made up of 12 amino acids. CDR3 sequence: CASSHTNEKLFF. For the CDR3, the DNA is TGTGCCAGCAGCCATACTAATGAAAAACTGTTTTTT.

In its sample, this clone was seen a few times. The chain links TRBV7-2 to TRBJ1-6, with D hard to call. Germline V gives CDR1 SGHTA, CDR2 FQGNSA. The V and J ends lost 0 bases and 7 bases respectively, with 7 bases between them. The CDR3 contains 14 residues. CDR3 sequence (DNA): TGTGCCAGCAGCTTAGCCGGGATCAATTCACCCCTCCACTTT. It codes for CASSLAGINSPLHF.

The chain joins TRBV6-5 to TRBJ1-1, with a weak D call TRBD1 (5 bases). The germline V gene encodes CDR1 MNHEY and CDR2 SVGAGI. The CDR3 totals 11 residues. V shed 9 bases and J shed 11 bases, with 16 bases lying between them. CDR3 residues: CASKYRDGAFF. CDR3 DNA: TGTGCCAGTAAATACCGGGACGGGGCTTTCTTT.

This chain uses TRBV14 with TRBJ1-4; D is unclear. This CDR3 comprises 15 residues. V dropped 0 bases and J dropped 6 bases, with 11 bases sitting between them. Germline lookup yields CDR1 SGHDN and CDR2 FVKESK. CDR3: CASSQEPGLDEKLFF. The DNA of the CDR3 is TGTGCCAGCAGCCAAGAGCCCGGGCTCGATGAAAAACTGTTTTTT.

The CDR3 nucleotides read TGCAGTGCTAGTCGGTCGGCGGGGGACAATGAGCAGTTCTTC. This codes for CSASRSAGDNEQFF. The V and J genes are TRBV20-1 and TRBJ2-1; 7 nucleotides match TRBD2. Trimming at V came to 3 bases and at J to 5 bases, leaving 7 bases not matched to a gene. In germline, CDR1 is DFQATT, CDR2 SNEGSKA (reference sequence). The CDR3 sequence is 14 residues long.

The chain couples TRBV5-6 to TRBJ2-7; D is possibly TRBD1 (6 bases). This CDR3 comprises 14 residues. V dropped 3 bases and J dropped 4 bases, with 14 bases sitting between them. CDR1 is SGHDT and CDR2 is YYEEEE in the germline V gene. The CDR3 nucleotides read TGTGCCAGCAGCTCTGTGGACAGAGCATACGAGCAGTACTTC. This gives the protein CASSSVDRAYEQYF.

This clone came up once. The chain couples TRBV6-6 to TRBJ1-5; D is undetermined. From germline, CDR1 is MNHNY and CDR2 SVGAGI (reference sequence). V lost 5 bases and J 7 bases, leaving 9 bases between the germline ends. This CDR3 region has 12 residues. The CDR3 bases are TGTGCCAGCAGTACAGACTGGCAGCCCCAGCATTTT. Protein sequence: CASSTDWQPQHF.